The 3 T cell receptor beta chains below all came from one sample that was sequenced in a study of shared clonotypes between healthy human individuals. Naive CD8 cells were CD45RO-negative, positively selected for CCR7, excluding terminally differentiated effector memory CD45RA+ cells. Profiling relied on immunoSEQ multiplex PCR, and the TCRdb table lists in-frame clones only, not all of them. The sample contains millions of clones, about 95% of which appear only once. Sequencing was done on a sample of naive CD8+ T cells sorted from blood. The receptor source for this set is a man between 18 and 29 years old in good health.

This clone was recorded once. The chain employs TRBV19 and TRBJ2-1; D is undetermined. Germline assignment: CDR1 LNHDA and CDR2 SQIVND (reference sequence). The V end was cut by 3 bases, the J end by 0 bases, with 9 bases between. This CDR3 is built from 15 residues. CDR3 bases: TGTGCCAGTAGTATTGACTCGAGCTCCTACAATGAGCAGTTCTTC. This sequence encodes CASSIDSSSYNEQFF.

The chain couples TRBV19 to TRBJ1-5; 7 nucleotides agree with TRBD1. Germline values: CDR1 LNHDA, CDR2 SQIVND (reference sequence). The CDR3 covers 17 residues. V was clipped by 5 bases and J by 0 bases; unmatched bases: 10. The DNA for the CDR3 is TGTGCCAGTAGTGATCGACAGGGCAAATATAGCAATCAGCCCCAGCATTTT. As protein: CASSDRQGKYSNQPQHF. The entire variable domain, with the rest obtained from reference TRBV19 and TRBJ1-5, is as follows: DGGITQSPKYLFRKEGQNVTLSCEQNLNHDAMYWYRQDPGQGLRLIYYSQIVNDFQKGDIAEGYSVSREKKESFPLTVTSAQKNPTAFYLCASSDRQGKYSNQPQHFGDGTRLSIL.

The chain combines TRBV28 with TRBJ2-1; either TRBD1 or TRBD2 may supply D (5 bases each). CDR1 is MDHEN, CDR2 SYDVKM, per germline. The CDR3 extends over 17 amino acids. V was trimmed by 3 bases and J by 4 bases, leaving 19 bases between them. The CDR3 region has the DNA TGTGCCAGCAGTTTCATATGGGGCGAGGGGCTGTACAATGAGCAGTTCTTC. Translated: CASSFIWGEGLYNEQFF.